The 24 T cell receptor beta chains below were found in one sample sequenced in a study of shared clonotypes between healthy human individuals. The table came from immunoSEQ multiplex PCR; TCRdb's copy has only in-frame clones and leaves some out. The top ten clones hold about 1.6% of a sample with approximately 2,000,000 clones, around 95% of them seen once. CD45RO-negative, CCR7-positively selected cells formed the naive CD8 fraction, excluding terminally differentiated effector memory CD45RA+ cells. Material: naive CD8+ T cells from PBMCs. Source of these receptors: a man aged 18 to 30 in good health. Some clones in this sample may be carry-over from other donors' samples.

Of note for this clone: The junction and the germline gene differ at one end; a read error may be behind it. The chain combines TRBV27 with TRBJ2-3; D is possibly TRBD1 or TRBD2 (5 bases each). CDR3 size: 15 residues. Germline CDR1 reads MNHEY; CDR2 reads SMNVEV (reference sequence). For the CDR3, the DNA is TGTGCCAGCAGTAGGACACCTCCTAGCAGAGATACGCAGTATTTT. Translation gives CASSRTPPSRDTQYF.

The genes are TRBV4-3 and TRBJ2-1, with D hard to call. In germline, CDR1 is LGHNA, CDR2 YSLEER. This CDR3 region has 17 residues. V gave up 1 base and J gave up 0 bases, with 13 bases separating them. The CDR3 DNA sequence: TGCGCCAGCAGCCAAGGGGTCGGGCGGAGCTCCTACAATGAGCAGTTCTTC. This gives the protein CASSQGVGRSSYNEQFF.

Concerning this clone itself: Other DNA sequences of this sample code for an identical CDR3. J is TRBJ2-7 and V is TRBV5-1; D might be TRBD2 (5 bases). CDR3 length equals 13 residues. Trimming pared 0 bases from V and 5 bases from J, leaving 9 bases between. Germline lookup yields CDR1 SGHRS and CDR2 YFSETQ. CDR3 nucleotides: TGCGCCAGCAGCTTGGCCGGGCGGGACGAGCAGTACTTC. Its translation is CASSLAGRDEQYF.

The chain has TRBV7-2 and TRBJ1-1; the D gene is possibly TRBD1 (5 bases). CDR3 length: 14 amino acids. V was trimmed by 5 bases and J by 3 bases, leaving 13 bases between them. Germline loops: CDR1 SGHTA, CDR2 FQGNSA. The DNA for the CDR3 is TGTGCCAGCAGCGGTTGGAGGGGAGACACTGAAGCTTTCTTT. This codes for CASSGWRGDTEAFF.

V usage is TRBV27 and J usage is TRBJ2-1; D is ambiguous. The V gene's germline CDR1 is MNHEY and CDR2 SMNVEV (reference sequence). Trimming stripped 5 bases from V and 2 bases from J, with 7 bases between. The CDR3 spans 13 residues. As DNA, the CDR3 is TGTGCCAGCAGTCGGGCGGCCTACAATGAGCAGTTCTTC. Encoded protein: CASSRAAYNEQFF.

The gene calls are TRBV6-1 and TRBJ2-1, with 7 bases that match TRBD2. In germline, CDR1 is MNHNS, CDR2 SASEGT. The ends lost 6 bases at V and 0 bases at J; junction bases unmatched: 2. CDR3 length: 14 residues. CDR3 coding DNA: TGTGCCAGCAGACCGGGGGGCTCCTACAATGAGCAGTTCTTC. This gives the protein CASRPGGSYNEQFF.

The genes are TRBV9 and TRBJ1-4; TRBD1 matches 9 bases. The V segment lost 3 bases and the J segment 12 bases; nucleotides outside the gene matches: 9. Germline V gene data show CDR1 as SGDLS and CDR2 as YYNGEE. CDR3 length: 14 residues. CDR3 nucleotides: TGTGCCAGCAGCGGAGGGACAGGGAGGACGGAACTGTTTTTT. Protein product: CASSGGTGRTELFF.

This chain links TRBV13 with TRBJ2-7, with D possibly being TRBD2 (6 bases). This CDR3 is built from 12 residues. The V end was cut by 5 bases, the J end by 5 bases, with 10 bases between. Germline V gene sequence: CDR1 PRHDT, CDR2 FYEKMQ (reference sequence). As DNA, the CDR3 is TGTGCCAGCAGCGCGGGCGGGGACGAGCAGTACTTC. Its translation is CASSAGGDEQYF.

This clone was seen a single time. The chain links TRBV27 to TRBJ2-1; 16 bases match TRBD2. The CDR3 contains 20 residues. V lost 4 bases to trimming and J lost 0 bases; unmatched junction nucleotides: 9. The V gene's germline CDR1 is MNHEY and CDR2 SMNVEV (reference sequence). In DNA form, the CDR3 reads TGTGCCAGCAGTTCACCAACCGGGACTAGCGGGAGGGGCTCCTACAATGAGCAGTTCTTC. The encoded protein is CASSSPTGTSGRGSYNEQFF.

This clone was detected once. The chain has TRBV19 and TRBJ1-5, with D unclear. Germline CDR1 and CDR2: LNHDA and SQIVND (reference sequence). The CDR3 loop spans 13 amino acids. Trimming removed 3 bases at V and 0 bases at J, with 3 bases between. This chain's CDR3 is CASSITSNQPQHF. In nucleotides, the CDR3 is TGTGCCAGTAGTATTACTAGCAATCAGCCCCAGCATTTT.

CDR3 protein: CASSSRRGHPLSYEQYF. The CDR3 DNA sequence: TGTGCCAGCAGCTCGCGTCGGGGACACCCTCTATCCTACGAGCAGTACTTC. V is TRBV7-8 and J is TRBJ2-7, with a possible D match to TRBD1 (6 bases). The germline CDR1 and CDR2 sequences are SGHVS and FQNEAQ. The CDR3 sequence is 17 residues long. Trimming stripped 4 bases from V and 1 base from J, with 20 bases between.

The V call is TRBV11-2, the J call TRBJ2-7, with TRBD2 matching over 8 bases. The J segment lost 3 bases and the V segment lost 5 bases, leaving 18 bases of the junction unmatched. Germline-derived CDR1 and CDR2 are SGHAT and FQNNGV. CDR3 length: 18 amino acids. This CDR3 reads CASSPEGSGSRGIYEQYF. The CDR3 DNA reads as TGTGCCAGCAGCCCCGAGGGGAGCGGGAGTAGGGGGATCTACGAGCAGTACTTC.

This chain uses TRBV6-1 with TRBJ1-1; possible D gene TRBD1, 5 bases. V lost 4 bases, J lost 0 bases, and 12 bases lay in between. This CDR3 region has 15 residues. From germline, CDR1 is MNHNS and CDR2 SASEGT. The CDR3 here is CASSVFRAMNTEAFF. Written as DNA, the CDR3 is TGTGCCAGCAGTGTTTTCAGGGCGATGAACACTGAAGCTTTCTTT.

The chain couples TRBV28 to TRBJ2-1; 9 bases map to TRBD2. CDR3 size: 22 residues. Germline trimming cut 1 base from V and 0 bases from J; bases unmatched to any gene: 19. Germline loops: CDR1 MDHEN, CDR2 SYDVKM. The CDR3: CASSLSGTSSFVEPRSYNEQFF. DNA of the CDR3: TGTGCCAGCAGTTTATCCGGGACTAGCTCTTTCGTTGAGCCTCGCTCCTACAATGAGCAGTTCTTC.

This chain uses TRBV2 with TRBJ2-1; D gene unclear. Germline V gene lookup returns CDR1 SNHLY and CDR2 FYNNEI. Trimming cost V 1 base and J 1 base, with 5 bases left between them. This CDR3 contains 14 residues. CDR3 coding DNA: TGTGCCAGCAGTGAAGTCGGGTCCTACAATGAGCAGTTCTTC. It yields the protein CASSEVGSYNEQFF.

Only one count was recorded for this clone. This rearrangement joins TRBV28 to TRBJ2-1; possible D gene TRBD2, 6 bases. V lost 6 bases to trimming and J lost 4 bases, with 16 bases between them. The CDR3 loop spans 15 amino acids. Germline CDR1 MDHEN, CDR2 SYDVKM. The DNA for the CDR3 is TGTGCCAGCAGCATTCCCTGGGGGAGGTACAATGAGCAGTTCTTC. As protein: CASSIPWGRYNEQFF.

Regarding this clone: Other DNA sequences within the sample encode an identical CDR3. The gene calls are TRBV28 and TRBJ2-1; D gene uncertain. The CDR3 extends over 12 amino acids. The germline CDR1 and CDR2 sequences are MDHEN and SYDVKM. V was pared by 3 bases and J by 8 bases, with 8 bases between. In DNA form, the CDR3 reads TGTGCCAGCAGTTTTCGCGGCTATGAGCAGTTCTTC. As protein: CASSFRGYEQFF.

The genes are TRBV9 and TRBJ1-4, with 10 positions matching TRBD1. Germline assignment: CDR1 SGDLS and CDR2 YYNGEE. This CDR3 contains 14 residues. The junction had 4 bases not matched to a gene; V was cut back by 3 bases and J by 8 bases. CDR3 nucleotide sequence: TGTGCCAGCAGCGGCGGGGACAGGGGAGAAAAACTGTTTTTT. Translation: CASSGGDRGEKLFF.

The chain joins TRBV30 to TRBJ1-6; D is unclear. Looked up from germline, CDR1 is GTSNPN and CDR2 is SVGIG (reference sequence). CDR3 length: 14 amino acids. V lost 4 bases, J lost 4 bases, and 11 bases lay in between. The CDR3 here is CAWTEGSYNSPLHF. DNA of the CDR3: TGTGCCTGGACAGAGGGTAGTTATAATTCACCCCTCCACTTT.

In regard to this clone: One end of the junction fails to match germline, which may point to a read error. The chain is built from TRBV28 and TRBJ2-7; the D gene is possibly TRBD2 (6 bases). CDR3 length: 17 residues. Germline lookup yields CDR1 MDHEN and CDR2 SYDVKM. The CDR3, as DNA: TGTGCCAGCAGTTTGACCCCGGGGGAGCGGGCCCTTTACGGGCAGTACTTC. Protein product: CASSLTPGERALYGQYF.

This chain joins TRBV9 and TRBJ2-3; D gene uncertain. The ends were cut back, 0 bases at V and 4 bases at J, with 9 bases in the middle. This CDR3 comprises 14 residues. Germline loops: CDR1 SGDLS, CDR2 YYNGEE. This CDR3 reads CASSVEGSADTQYF. DNA for the CDR3: TGTGCCAGCAGCGTAGAAGGGTCGGCAGATACGCAGTATTTT.

This clone was detected only once. The J gene is TRBJ2-2, the V gene TRBV28; 12 bases fit TRBD2. The V gene's germline CDR1 is MDHEN and CDR2 SYDVKM. V lost 6 bases, J lost 1 base, and 3 bases stayed unmatched. The CDR3 covers 16 residues. CDR3 sequence: CASRLLAGGNTGELFF. The CDR3 coding sequence is TGTGCCAGCAGGCTACTAGCGGGAGGGAACACCGGGGAGCTGTTTTTT.

The sample holds a few counts of this clone. The chain recombines TRBV4-1 with TRBJ1-5; 11 bases line up with TRBD1. The CDR3 runs 16 residues. The V segment lost 4 bases and the J segment 6 bases; nucleotides outside the gene matches: 8. Germline lookup yields CDR1 MGHRA and CDR2 YSYEKL. CDR3 loop: CASSRLPGTGGQPQHF. As DNA, the CDR3 is TGCGCCAGCAGCCGGTTACCCGGGACAGGGGGTCAGCCCCAGCATTTT.

The chain uses TRBV19 and TRBJ2-2, with D uncertain. The V end lost 7 bases, the J end lost 6 bases, and 9 bases lay between the germline ends. CDR3 length: 12 amino acids. CDR1 is LNHDA, CDR2 SQIVND, per germline (reference sequence). Here the CDR3 DNA reads TGTGCCAGTACGTCGAGTCCCGGGGAGCTGTTTTTT. This sequence encodes CASTSSPGELFF.